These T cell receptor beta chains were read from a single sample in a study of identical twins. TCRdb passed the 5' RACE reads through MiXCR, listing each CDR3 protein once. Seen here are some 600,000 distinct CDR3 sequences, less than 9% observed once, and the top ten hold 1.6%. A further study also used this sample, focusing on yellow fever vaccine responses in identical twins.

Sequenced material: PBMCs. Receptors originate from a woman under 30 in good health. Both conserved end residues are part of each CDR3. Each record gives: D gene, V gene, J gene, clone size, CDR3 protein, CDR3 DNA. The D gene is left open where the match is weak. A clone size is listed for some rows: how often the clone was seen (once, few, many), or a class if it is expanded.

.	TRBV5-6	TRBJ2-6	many	CASSLRSETGFRANVLTF	TGTGCCAGCAGCTTGAGGAGCGAAACAGGGTTCAGGGCCAACGTCCTGACTTTC
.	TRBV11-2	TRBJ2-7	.	CASSLGRDFLYEQYF	TGTGCCAGCAGCTTAGGCCGGGACTTCCTCTACGAGCAGTACTTC
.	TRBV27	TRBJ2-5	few	CASSFLGAEQETQYF	TGTGCCAGCAGTTTTTTGGGCGCAGAACAAGAGACCCAGTACTTC
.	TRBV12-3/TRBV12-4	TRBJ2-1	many	CASRPDSGSYNEQFF	TGTGCCAGCAGACCCGACAGTGGCTCCTACAATGAGCAGTTCTTC
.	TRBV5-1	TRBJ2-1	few	CASSLRQGGDNEQFF	TGCGCCAGCAGCTTGCGGCAGGGTGGGGACAATGAGCAGTTCTTC
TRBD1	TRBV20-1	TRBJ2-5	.	CSARAGTGGAETQYF	TGCAGTGCTAGAGCTGGAACAGGGGGCGCAGAGACCCAGTACTTC
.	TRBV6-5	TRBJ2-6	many	CASSSAHVLTF	TGTGCCAGCAGTTCCGCCCACGTCCTGACTTTC
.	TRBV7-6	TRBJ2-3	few	CASSLELTGPTQYF	TGTGCCAGCAGCTTAGAGCTTACAGGTCCTACGCAGTATTTT
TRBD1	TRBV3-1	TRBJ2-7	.	CASSLGTGFDEQYF	TGTGCCAGCAGCCTCGGGACAGGGTTCGACGAGCAGTACTTC
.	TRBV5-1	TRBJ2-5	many	CASSLGFEEETQYF	TGCGCCAGCAGCTTGGGGTTTGAGGAAGAGACCCAGTACTTC
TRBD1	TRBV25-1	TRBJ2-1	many	CASSMTGGSYNEQFF	TGTGCCAGCAGCATGACAGGGGGCTCCTACAATGAGCAGTTCTTC
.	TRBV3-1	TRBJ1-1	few	CASSKTPQKMNTEAFF	TGTGCCTCCTCCAAAACCCCTCAAAAAATGAACACTGAAGCTTTCTTT
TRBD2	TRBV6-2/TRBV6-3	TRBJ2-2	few	CASSTQREGGELFF	TGTGCCAGCAGTACCCAGCGGGAGGGAGGGGAGCTGTTTTTT
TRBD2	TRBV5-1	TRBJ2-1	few	CASSSGGVGEQFF	TGCGCCAGCAGCTCGGGGGGTGTCGGTGAGCAGTTCTTC
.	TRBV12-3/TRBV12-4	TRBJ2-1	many	CASSFNTYNEQFF	TGTGCCAGCAGTTTTAACACTTACAATGAGCAGTTCTTC
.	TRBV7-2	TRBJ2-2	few	CASSRGRTGSSGELFF	TGTGCCAGCAGCCGCGGGAGGACAGGTTCAAGCGGGGAGCTGTTTTTT
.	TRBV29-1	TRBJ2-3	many	CSTRSVGGTYRRSTDTQYF	TGCAGCACCCGTAGCGTTGGTGGAACCTATCGGAGGAGCACAGATACGCAGTATTTT
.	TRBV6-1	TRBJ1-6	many	CASTRAAYNSPLHF	TGTGCCAGCACGAGGGCGGCCTATAATTCACCCCTCCACTTT
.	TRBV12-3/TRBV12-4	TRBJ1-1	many	CASSSTGPGKVFF	TGTGCCAGCAGTTCTACCGGGCCCGGTAAGGTTTTCTTT
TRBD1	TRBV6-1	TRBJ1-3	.	CASSSYRDRGNTIYF	TGTGCCAGCAGCTCATACCGGGACAGAGGAAACACCATATATTTT
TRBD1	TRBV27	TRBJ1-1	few	CASVRDRGDRTEAFF	TGTGCCAGCGTGCGGGACAGGGGGGATCGAACTGAAGCTTTCTTT
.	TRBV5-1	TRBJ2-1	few	CASSLVGGGTEQFF	TGCGCCAGCAGCTTGGTAGGCGGGGGCACTGAGCAGTTCTTC
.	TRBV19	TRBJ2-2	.	CASSQEPSAGELFF	TGTGCCAGTAGTCAGGAGCCCTCCGCCGGGGAGCTGTTTTTT
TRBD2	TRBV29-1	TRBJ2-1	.	CSVQMVAGFYNEQFF	TGCAGCGTTCAAATGGTAGCGGGATTTTACAATGAGCAGTTCTTC
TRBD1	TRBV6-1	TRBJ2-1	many	CASSQTGGNYNEQFF	TGTGCCAGCAGCCAGACAGGGGGTAACTACAATGAGCAGTTCTTC
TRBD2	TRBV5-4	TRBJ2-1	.	CASSPSGGGQFF	TGTGCCAGCAGCCCCAGCGGGGGTGGGCAGTTCTTC
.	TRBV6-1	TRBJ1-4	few	CASSGMRLEKLFF	TGTGCCAGCAGTGGGATGCGTCTCGAAAAACTGTTTTTT
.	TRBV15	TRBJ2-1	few	CATSRDYGTSSYNEQFF	TGTGCCACCAGCAGAGATTATGGAACCAGCTCCTACAATGAGCAGTTCTTC
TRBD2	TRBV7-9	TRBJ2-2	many	CASSLVATSSTGELFF	TGTGCCAGCAGCTTAGTTGCGACTAGCTCCACCGGGGAGCTGTTTTTT
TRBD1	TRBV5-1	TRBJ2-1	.	CASSRAPGQGTYNEQFF	TGCGCCAGCAGTCGGGCTCCGGGACAGGGGACCTACAATGAGCAGTTCTTC
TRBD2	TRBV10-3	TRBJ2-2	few	CAIGTLAVGELFF	TGTGCCATCGGGACTCTAGCGGTCGGGGAGCTGTTTTTT
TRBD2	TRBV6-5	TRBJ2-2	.	CASSYPIQRGNTGELFF	TGTGCCAGCAGTTACCCAATCCAGCGGGGAAACACCGGGGAGCTGTTTTTT
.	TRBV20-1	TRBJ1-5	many	CSAAPGSNQPQHF	TGCAGTGCTGCCCCGGGTTCCAATCAGCCCCAGCATTTT
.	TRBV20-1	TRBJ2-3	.	CSAMVLASTDTQYF	TGCAGTGCTATGGTGCTAGCGAGCACAGATACGCAGTATTTT
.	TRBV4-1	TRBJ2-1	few	CASSQEANEQFF	TGCGCCAGCAGCCAAGAGGCCAATGAGCAGTTCTTC
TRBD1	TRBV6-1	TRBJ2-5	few	CASSPNPPWTGGQETQYF	TGTGCCAGCAGTCCCAATCCCCCTTGGACAGGGGGCCAAGAGACCCAGTACTTC
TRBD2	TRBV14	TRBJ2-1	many	CASGLAGWNEQFF	TGTGCGTCGGGACTAGCGGGATGGAATGAGCAGTTCTTC
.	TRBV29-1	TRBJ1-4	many	CSVGRDGLNEKLFF	TGCAGCGTGGGGCGGGACGGCCTTAATGAAAAACTGTTTTTT
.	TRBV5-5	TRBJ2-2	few	CASSQGGDYTGELFF	TGTGCCAGCAGCCAAGGGGGGGACTATACCGGGGAGCTGTTTTTT
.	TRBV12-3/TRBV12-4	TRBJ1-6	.	CASSYAGANYSPLHF	TGTGCCAGCAGTTATGCGGGGGCGAATTATTCACCCCTCCACTTT
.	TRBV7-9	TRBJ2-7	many	CASSLGAGSHEQYF	TGTGCCAGCAGCTTAGGGGCAGGGAGCCACGAGCAGTACTTC
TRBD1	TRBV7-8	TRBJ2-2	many	CASSFRVSGQEVTGELFF	TGTGCCAGCAGCTTTCGAGTGTCCGGACAGGAGGTCACCGGGGAGCTGTTTTTT
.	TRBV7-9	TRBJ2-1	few	CASPGPYF	TGTGCCAGTCCGGGACCTTACTTC
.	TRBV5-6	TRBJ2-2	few	CASSQYYRTNTGELFF	TGTGCCAGCAGCCAATACTACCGCACCAACACCGGGGAGCTGTTTTTT
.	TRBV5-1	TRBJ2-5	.	CASGAGQETQYF	TGCGCCAGCGGGGCGGGACAAGAGACCCAGTACTTC